This TCR beta chain was sequenced during a study of blood T cell repertoires in COVID-19. V shed 4 bases and J shed 4 bases, with 7 bases lying between them. Germline V gene sequence: CDR1 LNHDA, CDR2 SQIVND (reference sequence). The CDR3 sequence is 12 residues long. The table came from immunoSEQ multiplex PCR; TCRdb's copy has only in-frame clones and leaves some out. Of under 450,000 clones in the sample, 80% to 85% are singletons; the top ten hold about 5%. This sequence originates from a woman aged 45-65 years who had recovered from COVID-19. Sequencing was performed on PBMCs or T cells enriched from blood (not recorded which). V usage is TRBV19 and J usage is TRBJ1-2, with D unresolved. The CDR3 sequence is CASSSNSYGYTF. As DNA, the CDR3 is TGTGCCAGTAGTAGTAACAGCTATGGCTACACCTTC.